The subject of this entry is one TCR beta chain. These data originate in a study of blood T cell repertoires in COVID-19. TCRdb keeps only in-frame clones here, not all; method: immunoSEQ multiplex PCR. The table has roughly 200,000 clones, 85% seen once. The CDR3 sequence is 16 residues long. The V gene's germline CDR1 is MGHDK and CDR2 SYGVNS. V dropped 3 bases and J dropped 6 bases, with 17 bases sitting between them. Symptom resolution, clearance, or two negative PCRs marked donors in Cohort 3 as recovered. V is TRBV25-1 and J is TRBJ2-2; maybe TRBD1 (5 bases). The sequence derives from a man aged 35-49 years who had recovered from COVID-19. The sequencing sample was made of PBMCs or T cells enriched from blood (not recorded which). CDR3 residues: CASSDLKGLESGELFF. The CDR3 region has the DNA TGTGCCAGCAGTGATCTCAAGGGGCTCGAGTCCGGGGAGCTGTTTTTT.